This entry is about one TCR beta chain. Its antigen is undetermined. One junction end disagrees with the germline gene, perhaps due to a read error. Both previously described methods and listed TCR primers were employed to make bulk TCR libraries. One entry per CDR3 protein results from TCRdb running MiXCR on the PCR reads. The sample consists of a few hundred thousand distinct CDR3 sequences, roughly 23% of them appearing once. Source material for naive CD8 libraries was roughly 18,000 to 1,000,000 sorted cells, with 10%, 30% or 50% RNA. These data originate in a study of molecular identifiers for immune sequencing clone quantification. Study-wide findings and caveats: Naive cells had under 1% of molecules in clones above 20 RNA copies, effectors over 99%.

The CDR3 extends over 15 amino acids. V gene TRBV12-3 or TRBV12-4 combines with J gene TRBJ2-1; perhaps TRBD2 as D (5 bases). Sequences were obtained from naive CD8+ T cells from blood, with Jurkat cell RNA spiked in. The subset: FACS-sorted CD8+CD4-CCR7+CD45RA+ naive T cells. This sequence was found in a human donor in good health. Some libraries in this study had Jurkat cell RNA spiked in. The CDR3 DNA follows: TGTGCCGGCAGTTCTCAAGGGCGGGTAAGAAATGAGCAGTTCTTC. Translation: CAGSSQGRVRNEQFF.